This T cell receptor (beta chain) was sequenced during a study of identical twins. Comment on this clonotype: Its specificity is not known.

The CDR3 runs to 14 residues. CDR1 and CDR2 from the germline V gene are PRHDT and FYEKMQ (reference sequence). Trimming shortened V by 7 bases and J by 6 bases, and 16 bases separated the two germline ends. Healthy Caucasians, and only they, were the donors. TCRdb itself ran the 5' RACE reads through MiXCR, one entry per CDR3 protein. There are roughly 1,500,000 distinct CDR3 sequences in the sample; less than 35% occur only once, and around 0.25% lies in the top ten. Study-wide results and caveats: Carriage of fewer insertions was seen in abundant cord blood beta clonotypes, whereas memory repertoires showed none. Modeled out-of-frame TCR alpha sharing in monozygotic twins fell below observed levels. Surplus twin overlap in beta out-of-frame sequences was less pronounced.

This receptor was obtained from a newborn girl in good health. The V call is TRBV13, the J call TRBJ2-1; possibly TRBD2 for D (5 bases). The sequencing sample was made of cord blood. CDR3 in amino acids: CASTLIGRVNEQFF. CDR3 bases: TGTGCCAGCACCCTGATTGGGCGGGTCAATGAGCAGTTCTTC.